This T cell receptor (beta chain) is drawn from a study of blood T cell repertoires in COVID-19. Study information: Researchers got acute and convalescent COVID-19 samples from the United States, Italy and Spain. In each case, the material was cDNA or gDNA derived from T cells, B-cell-depleted T cells, or PBMCs.

In the study's own analysis: Nucleated cell counts were estimated from reference gene primer amplification. Repertoires were generated with immunoSEQ multiplex PCR, while TCRdb's copy carries only in-frame clones and drops some. That table furnishes V, J and clone size, whereas the DNA furnished D and trimming. The table has around 170,000 clones, 65% to 90% seen once. Germline V gene lookup returns CDR1 MDHEN and CDR2 SYDVKM. The CDR3 contains 12 residues. Trimming took 10 bases from V and 7 from J; bases not matched to a gene: 4. The J gene is TRBJ1-4, the V gene TRBV28; 9 bases map to TRBD1. This clonotype originated in a human donor in a cohort sampled during active COVID-19. What was sequenced was peripheral blood. CDR3 sequence reads: CATRTGAEKLFF. CDR3 coding DNA: TGTGCCACCAGGACAGGGGCTGAAAAACTGTTTTTT. Together with reference TRBV28 and TRBJ1-4, the CDR3 gives the full variable domain: DVKVTQSSRYLVKRTGEKVFLECVQDMDHENMFWYRQDPGLGLRLIYFSYDVKMKEKGDIPEGYSVSREKKERFSLILESASTNQTSMYLCATRTGAEKLFFGSGTQLSVL.